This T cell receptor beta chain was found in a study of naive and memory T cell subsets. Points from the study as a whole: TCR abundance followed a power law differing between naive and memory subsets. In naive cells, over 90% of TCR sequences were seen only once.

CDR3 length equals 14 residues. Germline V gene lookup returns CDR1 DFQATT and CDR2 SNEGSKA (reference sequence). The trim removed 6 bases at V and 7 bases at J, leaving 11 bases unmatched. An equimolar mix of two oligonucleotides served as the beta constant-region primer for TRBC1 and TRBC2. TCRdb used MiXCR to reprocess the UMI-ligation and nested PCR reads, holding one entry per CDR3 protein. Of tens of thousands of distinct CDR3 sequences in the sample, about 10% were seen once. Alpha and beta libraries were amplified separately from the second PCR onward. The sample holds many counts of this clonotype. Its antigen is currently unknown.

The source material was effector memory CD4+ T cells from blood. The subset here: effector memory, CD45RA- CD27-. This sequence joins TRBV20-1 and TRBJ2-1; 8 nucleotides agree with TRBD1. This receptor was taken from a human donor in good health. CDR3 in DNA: TGCAGTGCAAATTACGGACAGGGAGTGAATGAGCAGTTCTTC. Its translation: CSANYGQGVNEQFF.